Following are 19 T cell receptor beta chains from one sample sequenced in a study of cytomegalovirus exposure and HLA in healthy donors. Produced via immunoSEQ multiplex PCR; TCRdb's table is partial and in-frame only. The sample includes approximately 260,000 clones, approximately 86% of them seen just once. Sequencing was performed on PBMCs. The receptors were sampled from a woman aged 18-29 years in good health and CMV-seronegative.

The CDR3 nucleotides read TGTGCCAGCAGCCCAACCGGGACAGCTAATGAAAAACTGTTTTTT. This codes for CASSPTGTANEKLFF. The chain is built from TRBV11-2 and TRBJ1-4, with 7 bases fitting TRBD1. Per germline, CDR1 SGHAT and CDR2 FQNNGV. The CDR3 is made up of 15 amino acids. Unmatched junction bases numbered 6, after V lost 5 bases and J lost 3 bases.

The V gene is TRBV18, the J gene TRBJ1-1; D gene uncertain. Germline assignment: CDR1 KGHSH and CDR2 LQKENI. The CDR3 has 15 residues. Trimming took off 3 bases at V and 0 bases at J, with 11 bases between the two ends. CDR3 sequence (DNA): TGTGCCAGCTCACCTTACGATACTGTGAACACTGAAGCTTTCTTT. It codes for CASSPYDTVNTEAFF.

The chain carries TRBV19 and TRBJ2-1; 10 nucleotides align to TRBD2. The CDR3 sequence is 13 residues long. J was trimmed by 8 bases and V by 8 bases; bases with no gene match: 6. Germline V gene data show CDR1 as LNHDA and CDR2 as SQIVND (reference sequence). The CDR3 nucleotides read TGTGCCAGTCAGCGGGAGGGTCGGTATGAGCAGTTCTTC. This codes for CASQREGRYEQFF.

The genes are TRBV6-6 and TRBJ1-1, with D possibly TRBD1 on 5 matching bases. The V gene's germline CDR1 is MNHNY and CDR2 SVGAGI (reference sequence). Trimming cost V 6 bases and J 1 base, with 9 bases left between them. The CDR3 is made up of 13 amino acids. The CDR3, as DNA: TGTGCCAGCAGAAAACAGGAGAACACTGAAGCTTTCTTT. Amino acids: CASRKQENTEAFF.

The V and J genes are TRBV4-2 and TRBJ2-3, with 14 bases identical to TRBD2. Germline V lookup: CDR1 LGHNA, CDR2 YNFKEQ. V dropped 0 bases and J dropped 0; count of bases not matched to a gene: 5. This CDR3 region has 19 residues. The CDR3 loop reads CASSQEGLAGGLSTDTQYF. In DNA, the CDR3 is TGTGCCAGCAGCCAAGAAGGACTAGCGGGAGGCCTAAGCACAGATACGCAGTATTTT.

The V and J genes are TRBV14 and TRBJ1-4; 10 nucleotides agree with TRBD1. V shed 0 bases and J 5 bases; nucleotides not matched to a gene: 3. The CDR3 loop spans 16 amino acids. Germline CDR1 reads SGHDN; CDR2 reads FVKESK. CDR3 sequence (DNA): TGTGCCAGCAGCCAAGATGGGGGACAGGGGAATGAAAAACTGTTTTTT. Protein: CASSQDGGQGNEKLFF.

This sequence joins TRBV30 and TRBJ2-7, with a weak D call TRBD1 (6 bases). Looked up from germline, CDR1 is GTSNPN and CDR2 is SVGIG (reference sequence). The V end lost 0 bases, the J end lost 5 bases, and 11 bases lay between the germline ends. The CDR3 has 13 amino acids. In DNA, the CDR3 is TGTGCCTGGAGTGTATACAACAGGGACGAGCAGTACTTC. It encodes CAWSVYNRDEQYF.

V is TRBV5-6 and J is TRBJ1-2, with 9 bases lining up with TRBD1. J gave up 2 bases and V 4 bases, and 15 bases lay outside the gene matches. This CDR3 has 18 residues. Germline V gives CDR1 SGHDT, CDR2 YYEEEE. The CDR3 DNA is TGTGCCAGCAGCCACCAACAGGGGGCAGGGGAAAGGAACTATGGCTACACCTTC. It translates to CASSHQQGAGERNYGYTF.

The chain employs TRBV29-1 and TRBJ1-2; 9 positions match TRBD1. The CDR3 totals 13 residues. Trimming cost V 7 bases and J 7 bases; bases outside gene matches: 10. The V gene's germline CDR1 is SQVTM and CDR2 ANQGSEA. The DNA of the CDR3 is TGCAGCGCTTACAGGGGGCGATATTCTGGCTACACCTTC. It specifies CSAYRGRYSGYTF.

This chain uses TRBV4-3 with TRBJ2-1; tentative D call: TRBD2 (5 bases). The germline gives CDR1 LGHNA, CDR2 YSLEER. V lost 0 bases to trimming and J lost 6 bases, with 15 bases between them. The CDR3 covers 16 residues. CDR3 in amino acids: CASSQELQRAPNEQFF. Here the CDR3 DNA reads TGCGCCAGCAGCCAAGAGCTACAGAGGGCTCCCAATGAGCAGTTCTTC.

The chain combines TRBV4-1 with TRBJ2-6; D remains unclear. With 2 bases removed from V and 4 bases from J, the gap between germline ends came to 21 bases. The CDR3 is 19 amino acids. The germline CDR1 and CDR2 sequences are MGHRA and YSYEKL. Here the CDR3 reads CASSQIPTRLLPGANVLTF. CDR3 coding DNA: TGCGCCAGCAGCCAAATCCCAACGCGCTTGCTACCCGGGGCCAACGTCCTGACTTTC.

The chain links TRBV7-2 to TRBJ2-5; D possibly corresponds to TRBD2 (5 bases). The CDR3 is made up of 14 amino acids. Germline V CDR1 and CDR2: SGHTA, FQGNSA. The V gene lost 3 bases and the J gene lost 4 bases, with 12 bases spanning the gap. The CDR3 protein is CASSLGSVRETQYF. The CDR3 DNA sequence: TGTGCCAGCAGCTTGGGGAGCGTACGAGAGACCCAGTACTTC.

This clone was picked up one time. The CDR3 is CASSFREVQETQYF. In DNA form, the CDR3 reads TGTGCCAGCAGCTTCAGGGAGGTCCAAGAGACCCAGTACTTC. This sequence joins TRBV11-2 and TRBJ2-5; D may be TRBD2 (6 bases). The ends were cut back, 3 bases at V and 1 base at J, with 9 bases in the middle. Germline assignment: CDR1 SGHAT and CDR2 FQNNGV. The CDR3 length is 14 residues. Full variable domain (remainder filled in from reference TRBV11-2 and TRBJ2-5): EAGVAQSPRYKIIEKRQSVAFWCNPISGHATLYWYQQILGQGPKLLIQFQNNGVVDDSQLPKDRFSAERLKGVDSTLKIQPAKLEDSAVYLCASSFREVQETQYFGPGTRLLVL.

The rearrangement uses TRBV11-1 and TRBJ2-1; 11 bases are shared with TRBD2. V lost 5 bases and J lost 4; bases outside the gene matches: 10. Germline V lookup: CDR1 SGHAT, CDR2 FQDESV (reference sequence). This CDR3 region has 17 residues. DNA of the CDR3: TGTGCCAGCAGCAACCTCCCTGGACTAGCGGGTTACAATGAGCAGTTCTTC. Translation gives CASSNLPGLAGYNEQFF.

The chain carries TRBV30 and TRBJ1-5; 11 positions agree with TRBD1. The germline CDR1 and CDR2 sequences are GTSNPN and SVGIG (reference sequence). The CDR3 loop spans 14 amino acids. V gave up 1 base and J gave up 7 bases; unmatched junction bases: 3. In DNA, the CDR3 is TGTGCCTGGAGTGCGGGACAGGGGGGACAGCCCCAGCATTTT. This encodes CAWSAGQGGQPQHF.

This rearrangement joins TRBV10-3 to TRBJ2-7, with 11 bases aligning to TRBD2. The CDR3 consists of 21 residues. Trimming at V came to 4 bases and at J to 0 bases, leaving 20 bases not matched to a gene. From germline, CDR1 is ENHRY and CDR2 SYGVKD. CDR3 in DNA: TGTGCCATCAGTGGTGACCAACTATCCGGACTAGCGGGTGTAAGCTCCTACGAGCAGTACTTC. Translating it yields CAISGDQLSGLAGVSSYEQYF.

The CDR3 region is CASSPGTSGGQETQYF. In DNA, the CDR3 is TGCGCCAGCAGCCCCGGGACTAGCGGGGGCCAAGAGACCCAGTACTTC. The chain recombines TRBV5-1 with TRBJ2-5, with 14 bases that match TRBD2. This CDR3 region has 16 residues. The junction had 3 bases not matched to a gene; V was cut back by 4 bases and J by 1 base. From germline, CDR1 is SGHRS and CDR2 YFSETQ. Full variable domain (outside the CDR3, taken from reference TRBV5-1 and TRBJ2-5): KAGVTQTPRYLIKTRGQQVTLSCSPISGHRSVSWYQQTPGQGLQFLFEYFSETQRNKGNFPGRFSGRQFSNSRSEMNVSTLELGDSALYLCASSPGTSGGQETQYFGPGTRLLVL.

This chain links TRBV19 with TRBJ2-7; TRBD2 matches at 10 bases. Germline loops: CDR1 LNHDA, CDR2 SQIVND (reference sequence). Trimming at V came to 6 bases and at J to 6 bases, leaving 8 bases not matched to a gene. This CDR3 contains 14 residues. CDR3 coding DNA: TGTGCCAGTAGCCTAAGCGGGAGGGCCGTCGAGCAGTACTTC. Its translation is CASSLSGRAVEQYF.

This clone was detected ten times or more. The chain employs TRBV6-4 and TRBJ2-1; the match to TRBD2 covers 7 bases. V was pared by 3 bases and J by 7 bases, with 9 bases of the junction left unmatched. Germline lookup yields CDR1 MRHNA and CDR2 SNTAGT. The CDR3 length is 15 residues. The CDR3 protein is CASSESGGAGNEQFF. CDR3 in DNA: TGTGCCAGCAGTGAATCGGGGGGAGCAGGGAATGAGCAGTTCTTC.